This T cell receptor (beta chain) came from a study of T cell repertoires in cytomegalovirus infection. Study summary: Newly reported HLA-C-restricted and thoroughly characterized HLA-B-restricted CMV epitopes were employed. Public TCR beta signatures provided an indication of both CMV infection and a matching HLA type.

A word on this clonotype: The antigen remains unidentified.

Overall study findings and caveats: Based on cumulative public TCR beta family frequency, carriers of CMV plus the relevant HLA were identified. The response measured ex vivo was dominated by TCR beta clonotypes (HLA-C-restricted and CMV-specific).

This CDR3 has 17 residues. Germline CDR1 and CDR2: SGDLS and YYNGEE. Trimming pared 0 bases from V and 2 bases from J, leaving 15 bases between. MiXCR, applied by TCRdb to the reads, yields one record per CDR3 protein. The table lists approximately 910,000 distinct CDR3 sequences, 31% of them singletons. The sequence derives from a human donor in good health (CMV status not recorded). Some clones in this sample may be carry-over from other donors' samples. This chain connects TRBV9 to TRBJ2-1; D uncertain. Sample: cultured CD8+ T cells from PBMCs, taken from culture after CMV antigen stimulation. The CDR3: CASSVGGGSPPYNEQFF. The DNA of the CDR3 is TGTGCCAGCAGCGTAGGGGGTGGATCCCCTCCCTACAATGAGCAGTTCTTC.